The rows below give T cell receptor beta chains drawn from one sample of a study of T cells in Graves' hyperthyroidism and ophthalmopathy. TCRdb ran MiXCR on the multiplex PCR reads and lists one entry per CDR3 protein. Of about 350,000 distinct CDR3 sequences in the sample, over 15% were seen once. The specimen sequenced was blood. The receptors shown here come from a middle-aged woman with Graves' ophthalmopathy. The CDR3 runs from the conserved cysteine through the conserved F or W. A D gene is named only where the DNA matches it firmly. The size of a clone is reported for some rows only, either as once, few or many, or as a class for expanded clones.

J	D	V	size	CDR3	DNA
TRBJ1-2	-	TRBV6-1	-	CASSPSKGGYGYTF	TGTGCCAGCAGCCCCTCCAAGGGCGGCTATGGCTACACCTTC
TRBJ1-5	-	TRBV6-1	-	CASSEGTAYSNQPQHF	TGTGCCAGCAGTGAAGGGACCGCCTATAGCAATCAGCCCCAGCATTTT
TRBJ1-1	-	TRBV6-2/TRBV6-3	many	CASRPPRGNTEAFF	TGTGCCAGCAGGCCGCCCAGGGGAAACACTGAAGCTTTCTTT
TRBJ1-5	-	TRBV28	many	CATGGLSNQPQHF	TGTGCCACCGGGGGTCTTAGCAATCAGCCCCAGCATTTT
TRBJ1-1	-	TRBV7-9	many	CASSQTGTPSEAFF	TGTGCCAGCAGCCAAACCGGGACACCCTCTGAAGCTTTCTTT
TRBJ2-2	TRBD2	TRBV19	many	CASSTRTSGRTGELFF	TGTGCCAGTAGTACGAGGACTAGCGGAAGGACCGGGGAGCTGTTTTTT
TRBJ2-7	TRBD2	TRBV5-1	many	CASSLDLGLAGGYEQYF	TGCGCCAGCAGCTTGGATTTGGGACTAGCGGGAGGATACGAGCAGTACTTC
TRBJ1-3	-	TRBV12-3/TRBV12-4	-	CASSPGQLSGNTIYF	TGTGCCAGCAGCCCCGGACAGCTCTCAGGAAACACCATATATTTT
TRBJ2-7	-	TRBV28	many	CASRKTGEGYEQYF	TGTGCCAGCAGGAAGACAGGGGAGGGCTACGAGCAGTACTTC
TRBJ2-5	TRBD2	TRBV2	many	CARSDRLAGVETQYF	TGTGCCCGCAGTGATAGACTAGCGGGAGTGGAGACCCAGTACTTC
TRBJ2-5	-	TRBV28	many	CASSSRLRGSVKTQYF	TGTGCCAGCAGTTCAAGGTTAAGGGGGTCCGTGAAGACCCAGTACTTC
TRBJ2-2	-	TRBV20-1	many	CSARVGGLDTGELFF	TGCAGTGCTAGAGTCGGGGGACTCGACACCGGGGAGCTGTTTTTT
TRBJ1-2	-	TRBV20-1	-	CSARDRGAWGYTF	TGCAGTGCTAGAGATCGGGGGGCCTGGGGCTACACCTTC
TRBJ2-7	-	TRBV6-1	-	CASSAALGYEQSF	TGTGCCAGCAGTGCAGCGCTCGGCTACGAGCAGTCCTTC
TRBJ1-5	-	TRBV30	many	CAWTPGTNNQPQHF	TGTGCCTGGACCCCAGGGACAAACAATCAGCCCCAGCATTTT
TRBJ2-7	TRBD1	TRBV4-1	few	CASSQVLSRDRVIYEQYF	TGCGCCAGCAGCCAAGTTCTGTCGAGGGACAGGGTGATATACGAGCAGTACTTC
TRBJ2-7	-	TRBV6-2/TRBV6-3	once	CASRNHPLEQYF	TGTGCCAGCAGAAACCACCCCCTCGAGCAGTACTTC
TRBJ2-1	TRBD2	TRBV20-1	many	CSAAPSGTSGYNEQFF	TGCAGTGCCGCCCCGTCCGGGACTAGCGGTTACAATGAGCAGTTCTTC
TRBJ2-7	-	TRBV27	many	CASSLAPGSFYEQYF	TGTGCCAGCAGTTTAGCGCCGGGATCCTTCTACGAGCAGTACTTC
TRBJ1-2	TRBD1	TRBV5-1	many	CASSLAAGGEDGYTF	TGCGCCAGCAGCTTGGCCGCAGGGGGAGAGGATGGCTACACCTTC
TRBJ2-5	-	TRBV5-6	many	CASSLASLKETQYF	TGTGCCAGCAGCTTGGCCAGTCTAAAGGAGACCCAGTACTTC
TRBJ1-5	-	TRBV6-1	-	CASSENIQPQHF	TGTGCCAGCAGTGAGAACATTCAGCCCCAGCATTTT
TRBJ2-5	-	TRBV7-8	many	CATGVRRETQYF	TGTGCCACCGGTGTCAGGCGAGAGACCCAGTACTTC
TRBJ2-7	-	TRBV30	many	CAWNAGAYEQYF	TGTGCCTGGAATGCGGGCGCCTACGAGCAGTACTTC
TRBJ2-7	-	TRBV5-1	many	CASSRSTSSYEQYF	TGCGCCAGCAGCCGTAGTACATCCTCCTACGAGCAGTACTTC
TRBJ2-7	-	TRBV19	once	CASRYGGTRSYEQYF	TGTGCCAGTAGATACGGGGGAACGCGCTCCTACGAGCAGTACTTC
TRBJ1-1	-	TRBV11-2	many	CASRHGAGSTEAFF	TGTGCCAGCAGGCATGGGGCGGGTAGCACTGAAGCTTTCTTT
TRBJ2-7	TRBD2	TRBV10-1	many	CASSPVLAKIYEQYF	TGCGCCAGCAGTCCCGTACTAGCGAAAATCTACGAGCAGTACTTC
TRBJ1-1	TRBD1	TRBV20-1	many	CSARDFDRGGTEAFF	TGCAGTGCTAGAGATTTTGACAGGGGGGGCACTGAAGCTTTCTTT
TRBJ1-2	-	TRBV7-9	-	CASSFYTGGEVYTF	TGTGCCAGCAGCTTCTATACGGGCGGGGAAGTCTACACCTTC
TRBJ1-1	-	TRBV6-1	-	CASSEFWQQNTEAFF	TGTGCCAGCAGTGAGTTTTGGCAACAGAACACTGAAGCTTTCTTT
TRBJ2-7	-	TRBV28	many	CASSFSFDTPSYEQYF	TGTGCCAGCAGTTTTTCTTTCGACACCCCCTCCTACGAGCAGTACTTC
TRBJ2-5	-	TRBV28	-	CASSNGPPGTTQYF	TGTGCCAGCAGCAACGGGCCCCCCGGGACGACCCAGTACTTC
TRBJ2-7	-	TRBV6-5	many	CASSRGLSYEQYF	TGTGCCAGCAGTCGGGGGTTGAGCTACGAGCAGTACTTC
TRBJ2-7	-	TRBV9	many	CASSEGRRMGEQYF	TGTGCCAGCAGCGAGGGACGTAGAATGGGAGAGCAGTACTTC
TRBJ1-2	-	TRBV2	many	CASSDASNYGYTF	TGTGCCAGCAGTGATGCGTCTAACTATGGCTACACCTTC
TRBJ2-2	TRBD2	TRBV6-2/TRBV6-3	-	CASSRLAGETNTGELFF	TGTGCCAGCAGCAGACTAGCGGGAGAGACGAACACCGGGGAGCTGTTTTTT
TRBJ1-1	-	TRBV20-1	many	CSARPTPIRPNTEAFF	TGCAGTGCTAGACCTACCCCGATCCGGCCGAACACTGAAGCTTTCTTT
TRBJ2-7	-	TRBV6-2/TRBV6-3	many	CASSYGGASYEQYF	TGTGCCAGCAGTTACGGCGGGGCTTCCTACGAGCAGTACTTC
TRBJ2-5	-	TRBV12-3/TRBV12-4	many	CASSLATPQGYLETQYF	TGTGCCAGCAGTTTAGCCACACCACAGGGATATCTTGAGACCCAGTACTTC
TRBJ2-1	TRBD2	TRBV6-4	few	CASSEAGTSYNEQFF	TGTGCCAGCAGTGAGGCCGGGACTAGCTACAATGAGCAGTTCTTC